This T cell receptor beta chain came from a study of blood T cell repertoires in COVID-19. Clones were read by immunoSEQ multiplex PCR, and TCRdb kept only the in-frame ones, dropping some. The sample consists of approximately 300,000 clones, 85% to 90% of them appearing once. Germline CDR1 and CDR2: MDHEN and SYDVKM. The CDR3 is 14 residues long. Trimming took 6 bases from V and 7 from J, leaving 15 bases between them. The TCR originated in a woman aged 25 to 39 with COVID-19, enrolled during active disease. The rearrangement uses TRBV28 and TRBJ1-4, with D perhaps TRBD1 (5 bases). Specimen: peripheral blood. The CDR3 sequence is CASSQGGNAEKLFF. The DNA for the CDR3 is TGTGCCAGCAGCCAGGGCGGCAATGCTGAAAAACTGTTTTTT.